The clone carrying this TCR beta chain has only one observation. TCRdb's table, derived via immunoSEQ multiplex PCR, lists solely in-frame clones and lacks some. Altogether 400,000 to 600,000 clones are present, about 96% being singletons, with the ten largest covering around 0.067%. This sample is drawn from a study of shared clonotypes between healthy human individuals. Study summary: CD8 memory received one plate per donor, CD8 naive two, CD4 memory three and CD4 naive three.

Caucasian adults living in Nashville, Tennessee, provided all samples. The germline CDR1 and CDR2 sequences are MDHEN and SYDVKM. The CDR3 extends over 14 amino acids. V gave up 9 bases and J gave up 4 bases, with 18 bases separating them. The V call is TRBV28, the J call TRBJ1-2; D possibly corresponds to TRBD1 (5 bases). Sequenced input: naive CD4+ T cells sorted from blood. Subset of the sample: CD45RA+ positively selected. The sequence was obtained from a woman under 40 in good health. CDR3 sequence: CASRLQGSPYGYTF. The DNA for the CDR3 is TGTGCCAGTCGACTTCAGGGATCCCCCTATGGCTACACCTTC.